This T cell receptor beta chain was found in a study of blood T cell repertoires in COVID-19. Trimming shortened V by 3 bases and J by 6 bases, and 18 bases separated the two germline ends. The CDR3 covers 17 residues. The germline gives CDR1 SGHVS, CDR2 FNYEAQ. Generated by immunoSEQ multiplex PCR, the TCRdb table keeps only in-frame clones and is missing some. This repertoire shows about 30,000 clones, about 90% found once; its top ten account for under 2.5%. This chain joins TRBV7-6 and TRBJ1-6; tentatively, D is TRBD1 (5 bases). The source is a man over 45 with active COVID-19. Sequenced input: peripheral blood. The CDR3 reads CASSFQAGGSSNSPLHF. For the CDR3, the DNA is TGTGCCAGCAGCTTCCAGGCGGGGGGAAGCAGTAATTCACCCCTCCACTTT.